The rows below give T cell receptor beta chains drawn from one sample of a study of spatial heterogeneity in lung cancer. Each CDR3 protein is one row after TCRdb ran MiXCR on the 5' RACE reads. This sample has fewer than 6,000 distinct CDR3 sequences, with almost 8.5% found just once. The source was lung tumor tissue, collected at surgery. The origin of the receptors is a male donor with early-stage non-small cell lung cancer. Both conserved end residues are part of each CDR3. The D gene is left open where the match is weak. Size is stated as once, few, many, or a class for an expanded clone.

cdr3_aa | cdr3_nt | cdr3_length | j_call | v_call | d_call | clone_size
CASRRGAGPYEQYF | TGTGCCAGCAGGAGGGGAGCTGGACCCTACGAGCAGTACTTC | 14 | TRBJ2-7 | TRBV2 | NA | many
CASSSRGQGWNSPLHF | TGTGCCAGCAGCTCCCGGGGACAGGGGTGGAATTCACCCCTCCACTTT | 16 | TRBJ1-6 | TRBV13 | TRBD1 | medium-sized
CASSHDRFNEQFF | TGTGCCAGCAGTCATGACAGGTTTAATGAGCAGTTCTTC | 13 | TRBJ2-1 | TRBV3-1 | NA | few
CASSVGTGGNTIYF | TGTGCCAGCAGCGTAGGGACAGGAGGGAACACCATATATTTT | 14 | TRBJ1-3 | TRBV9 | TRBD1 | many
CASSYSTGWATEAFF | TGTGCCAGCAGTTACTCGACAGGGTGGGCGACTGAAGCTTTCTTT | 15 | TRBJ1-1 | TRBV6-5 | TRBD1 | many
CASSFGNLNTEAFF | TGTGCCAGCAGTTTCGGGAACCTGAACACTGAAGCTTTCTTT | 14 | TRBJ1-1 | TRBV12-3/TRBV12-4 | NA | many
CASSLAQSGRSGELFF | TGTGCCAGCAGCTTAGCCCAGTCTGGCCGATCCGGGGAGCTGTTTTTT | 16 | TRBJ2-2 | TRBV7-9 | NA | medium-sized
CASSQVASVRYEQFF | TGCGCCAGCAGCCAAGTGGCTAGCGTCAGGTATGAGCAGTTCTTC | 15 | TRBJ2-1 | TRBV4-3 | NA | medium-sized
CASSPRSLWALHF | TGTGCCAGCAGCCCCAGAAGCCTCTGGGCCCTCCACTTT | 13 | TRBJ1-6 | TRBV3-1 | NA | medium-sized
CASSTGQGHRELFF | TGTGCCAGCAGCACGGGACAGGGTCACCGGGAGCTGTTTTTT | 14 | TRBJ2-2 | TRBV6-6 | TRBD1 | many